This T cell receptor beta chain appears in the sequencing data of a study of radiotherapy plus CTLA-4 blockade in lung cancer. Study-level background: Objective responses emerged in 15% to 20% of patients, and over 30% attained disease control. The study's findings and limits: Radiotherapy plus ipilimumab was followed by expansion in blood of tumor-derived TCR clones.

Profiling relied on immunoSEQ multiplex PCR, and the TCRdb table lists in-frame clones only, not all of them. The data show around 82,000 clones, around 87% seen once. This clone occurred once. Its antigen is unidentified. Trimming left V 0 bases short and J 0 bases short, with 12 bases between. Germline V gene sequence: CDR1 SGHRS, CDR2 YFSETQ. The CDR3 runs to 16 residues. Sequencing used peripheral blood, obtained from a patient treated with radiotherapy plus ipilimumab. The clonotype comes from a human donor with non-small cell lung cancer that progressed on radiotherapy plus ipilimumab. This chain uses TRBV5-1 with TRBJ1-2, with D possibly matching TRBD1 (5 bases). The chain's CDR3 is CASSLAGVLANYGYTF. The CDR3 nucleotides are TGCGCCAGCAGCTTGGCGGGGGTGCTAGCTAACTATGGCTACACCTTC. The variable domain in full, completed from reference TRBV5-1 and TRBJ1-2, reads KAGVTQTPRYLIKTRGQQVTLSCSPISGHRSVSWYQQTPGQGLQFLFEYFSETQRNKGNFPGRFSGRQFSNSRSEMNVSTLELGDSALYLCASSLAGVLANYGYTFGSGTRLTVV.